The present T cell receptor beta chain was sequenced within a study of Ad26.COV2.S vaccination and SARS-CoV-2 variants. Clones were sequenced by immunoSEQ multiplex PCR, and TCRdb holds only the in-frame ones, with some missing. The data hold about 480,000 clones, with around nine tenths observed a single time. Study-wide results and limits: Those who received the vaccine showed greater spike-specific TCR breadth than those given placebo. Analyses of TCR breadth and depth may have underestimated total T cell responses.

A single count supports this clone. The target antigen is unknown. CDR3 size: 14 residues. Trimming stripped 5 bases from V and 1 base from J, with 8 bases between. CDR1 and CDR2 from the germline V gene are SGHNT and YENEEA. Treatment indicated: roughly 19 received Ad26.COV2.S at low or high dose, single or two shots; roughly five received placebo; per-sample allocation not given. Day 63 after the first injection of vaccine or placebo was the sampling time. The chain is built from TRBV11-3 and TRBJ2-2, with TRBD1 as a possible D gene (6 bases). The sample in question was peripheral blood, obtained in a trial of Ad26.COV2.S vaccine versus placebo. The source of this sequence is a person aged 18 to 59 who received the Ad26.COV2.S COVID-19 vaccine or a placebo. The CDR3 DNA reads TGTGCCAGCAGCCAAGGGGGGAACACCGGGGAGCTGTTTTTT. Protein: CASSQGGNTGELFF.